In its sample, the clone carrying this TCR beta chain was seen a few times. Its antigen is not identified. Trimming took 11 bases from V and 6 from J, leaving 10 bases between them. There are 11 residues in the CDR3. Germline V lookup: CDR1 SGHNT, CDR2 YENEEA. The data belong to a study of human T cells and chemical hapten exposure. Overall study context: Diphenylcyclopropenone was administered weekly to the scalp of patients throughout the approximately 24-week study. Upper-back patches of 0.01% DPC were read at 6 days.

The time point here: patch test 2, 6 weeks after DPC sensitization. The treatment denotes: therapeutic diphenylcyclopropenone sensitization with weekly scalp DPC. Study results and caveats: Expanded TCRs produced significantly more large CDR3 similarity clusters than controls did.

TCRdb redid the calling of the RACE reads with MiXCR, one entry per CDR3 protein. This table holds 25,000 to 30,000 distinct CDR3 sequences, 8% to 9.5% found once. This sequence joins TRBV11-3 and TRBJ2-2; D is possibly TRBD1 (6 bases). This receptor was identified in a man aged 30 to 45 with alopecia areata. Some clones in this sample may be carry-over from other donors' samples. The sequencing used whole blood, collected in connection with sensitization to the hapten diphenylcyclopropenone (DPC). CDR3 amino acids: CASRGAGELFF. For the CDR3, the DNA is TGTGCCTCCAGGGGCGCCGGGGAGCTGTTTTTT.